These 25 T cell receptor beta chains were sequenced from one sample in a study of graft-versus-host responses after intestinal transplantation. Some clones are missing from TCRdb's copy, which holds only in-frame ones; the method was immunoSEQ multiplex PCR. Among some 22,000 clones, 90% to 95% were seen once, and the ten largest hold roughly 1.9%. The specimen was PBMCs, collected approximately 39 days after intestinal transplant. These receptors came from a human patient who received an intestinal transplant, so some T cells may come from the graft donor.

The chain uses TRBV18 and TRBJ2-7, with 9 nucleotides matching TRBD1. V was pared by 3 bases and J by 2 bases, with 8 bases of the junction left unmatched. Germline V CDR1 and CDR2: KGHSH, LQKENI. The CDR3 spans 16 residues. Here the CDR3 reads CASSPLGRDRAYEQYF. CDR3 sequence (DNA): TGTGCCAGCTCACCGCTGGGTCGGGACAGGGCCTACGAGCAGTACTTC.

The chain couples TRBV6-1 to TRBJ1-1, with unresolved D. There are 14 residues in the CDR3. Trimming removed 6 bases from V and 1 base from J, with 12 bases in between. Germline V CDR1 and CDR2: MNHNS, SASEGT. CDR3 sequence (DNA): TGTGCCAGCAGCCTTTCGTCAGCGAACACTGAAGCTTTCTTT. This sequence encodes CASSLSSANTEAFF.

This clone was seen once. The CDR3 DNA follows: TGTGCCAGCAGCTTTCGGCCGTGGGGACGGGTGGATGAGCAGTTCTTC. Encoded protein: CASSFRPWGRVDEQFF. The V and J genes are TRBV7-9 and TRBJ2-1, with D possibly being TRBD1 or TRBD2 (5 bases each). Trimming shortened V by 3 bases and J by 8 bases, and 20 bases separated the two germline ends. Germline-derived CDR1 and CDR2 are SEHNR and FQNEAQ (reference sequence). This CDR3 spans 16 amino acids.

The chain uses TRBV28 and TRBJ2-5; TRBD1 or TRBD2 may be the D gene (5 bases each). The J call may be wrong; the DNA end is better matched by TRBJ2-7. Germline lookup yields CDR1 MDHEN and CDR2 SYDVKM. The length of the CDR3 is 20 residues. CDR3 nucleotide sequence: TGTGCCAGCAGTTACTTTGATTCATATGGGGCGCAGGAGGAGAACTACGAGCAGTACTTC. As protein: CASSYFDSYGAQEENYEQYF.

This chain connects TRBV28 to TRBJ2-7; the D gene could be TRBD1 or TRBD2 (5 bases each). Germline CDR1 is MDHEN and CDR2 is SYDVKM. This CDR3 region has 17 residues. Trimming pared 10 bases from V and 2 bases from J, leaving 27 bases between. The CDR3 loop is CAILRAGTGTAPYEQYF. For the CDR3, the DNA is TGTGCCATCTTACGGGCTGGGACCGGGACGGCACCCTACGAGCAGTACTTC.

This clone has only one observation. V usage is TRBV19 and J usage is TRBJ2-2; D could derive from TRBD1 or TRBD2 (6 bases each). The CDR3 has 15 residues. Germline V gene lookup returns CDR1 LNHDA and CDR2 SQIVND (reference sequence). V was clipped by 5 bases and J by 4 bases, with 14 bases between them. CDR3 amino acids: CASSPRLGGTGELFF. The CDR3 DNA reads as TGTGCCAGTAGTCCCCGACTAGGGGGCACCGGGGAGCTGTTTTTT.

About this clone: Germline and junction disagree at one end, which may indicate a read error. The chain recombines TRBV28 with TRBJ2-5; TRBD2 is a possible D gene (5 bases). This CDR3 has 12 amino acids. Germline CDR1 is MDHEN and CDR2 is SYDVKM. CDR3 protein: CEPRAVQETQYF. The CDR3, as DNA: TGCGAGCCGCGGGCGGTCCAAGAGACCCAGTACTTC.

This chain connects TRBV11-1 to TRBJ2-7; 12 nucleotides line up with TRBD2. The V gene's germline CDR1 is SGHAT and CDR2 FQDESV (reference sequence). There are 16 residues in the CDR3. After removal of 10 bases from V and 5 bases from J, the junction contained 15 bases not matched to a gene. The CDR3 DNA follows: TGTGCCAACCTCGCCATGACTAGCGGGAGAAGGCACGAGCAGTACTTC. Translation gives CANLAMTSGRRHEQYF.

V and J are TRBV27 and TRBJ2-1; possible D gene TRBD2, 5 bases. CDR1 and CDR2 from the germline V gene are MNHEY and SMNVEV (reference sequence). Trimming removed 1 base at V and 0 bases at J, with 10 bases between. The CDR3 spans 16 residues. The CDR3 DNA reads TGTGCCAGCAGTTTATTGTCGGGAAGCTCCTACAATGAGCAGTTCTTC. This gives the protein CASSLLSGSSYNEQFF.

The J gene is TRBJ1-6, the V gene TRBV7-9, with 9 bases lining up with TRBD1. Per germline, CDR1 SEHNR and CDR2 FQNEAQ (reference sequence). The CDR3 spans 17 residues. Trimming at V came to 5 bases and at J to 2 bases, leaving 7 bases not matched to a gene. The CDR3 coding sequence is TGTGCCAGCAGCGCCCGGACAGGGGTCACCTATAATTCACCCCTCCACTTT. It translates to CASSARTGVTYNSPLHF.

This clone was observed a single time. The chain employs TRBV5-4 and TRBJ2-7, with D possibly called TRBD1 or TRBD2 (5 bases each). From germline, CDR1 is SGHNT and CDR2 YYREEE (reference sequence). The CDR3 sequence is 12 residues long. Trimming left V 5 bases short and J 7 bases short, with 13 bases between. The CDR3 loop is CASSSGTGEQYF. CDR3 nucleotide sequence: TGTGCCAGCAGTTCTGGGACGGGGGAGCAGTACTTC.

J is TRBJ2-7 and V is TRBV4-1; no definite D call. Germline CDR1 reads MGHRA; CDR2 reads YSYEKL. Deletions cut 0 bases from V and 1 base from J, with 10 bases between. This CDR3 contains 15 residues. In nucleotides, the CDR3 is TGCGCCAGCAGCCAAGATGGGGTAGGTTCCTACGAGCAGTACTTC. As protein: CASSQDGVGSYEQYF.

The chain uses TRBV19 and TRBJ2-1; TRBD2 matches 7 bases. J lost 9 bases, V lost 3 bases, and 14 bases had no gene match. The germline V gene has CDR1 LNHDA and CDR2 SQIVND (reference sequence). CDR3 length: 16 residues. The CDR3 is CASSIPLGREFSEQFF. The CDR3 DNA follows: TGTGCCAGTAGTATCCCTTTGGGGCGGGAGTTCAGTGAGCAGTTCTTC.

The CDR3 here is CASSPSGYEQYF. The CDR3 DNA reads as TGTGCCAGCAGTCCTTCCGGGTACGAGCAGTACTTC. V and J are TRBV7-9 and TRBJ2-7, with unresolved D. Germline-derived CDR1 and CDR2 are SEHNR and FQNEAQ (reference sequence). The germline V and J ends were trimmed by 6 bases and 4 bases, with 10 bases remaining between them. The length of the CDR3 is 12 residues. The full variable domain, rest sourced from reference TRBV7-9 and TRBJ2-7, is DTGVSQNPRHKITKRGQNVTFRCDPISEHNRLYWYRQTLGQGPEFLTYFQNEAQLEKSRLLSDRFSAERPKGSFSTLEIQRTEQGDSAMYLCASSPSGYEQYFGPGTRLTVT.

CDR3 in DNA: TGTGCCAGTAGTGCGGCTAGCGGGAGATCTTACGAGCAGTACTTC. Translating it yields CASSAASGRSYEQYF. This chain uses TRBV19 with TRBJ2-5, with TRBD2 matching over 10 bases. The J call may be wrong; the DNA end is better matched by TRBJ2-7. Germline CDR1 is LNHDA and CDR2 is SQIVND (reference sequence). The CDR3 sequence is 15 residues long.

Here the CDR3 reads CASRRPGLAGYEQYF. The CDR3 coding sequence is TGTGCCAGCAGACGCCCGGGACTAGCGGGCTACGAGCAGTACTTC. The gene calls are TRBV28 and TRBJ2-7; 12 positions match TRBD2. CDR1 and CDR2 from the germline V gene are MDHEN and SYDVKM. V lost 6 bases and J lost 3; bases outside the gene matches: 6. This CDR3 has 15 amino acids. Using reference TRBV28 and TRBJ2-7 for the parts outside the CDR3, the full variable domain is DVKVTQSSRYLVKRTGEKVFLECVQDMDHENMFWYRQDPGLGLRLIYFSYDVKMKEKGDIPEGYSVSREKKERFSLILESASTNQTSMYLCASRRPGLAGYEQYFGPGTRLTVT.

This chain uses TRBV27 with TRBJ2-3, with unresolved D. The CDR3 spans 15 residues. Germline V lookup: CDR1 MNHEY, CDR2 SMNVEV (reference sequence). Trimming took 5 bases from V and 0 from J, leaving 12 bases between them. The CDR3 here is CASSIIRPSTDTQYF. In nucleotides, the CDR3 is TGTGCCAGCAGTATAATTAGACCTAGCACAGATACGCAGTATTTT.

The chain has TRBV28 and TRBJ2-7; D call uncertain. There are 14 residues in the CDR3. Trimming removed 2 bases from V and 2 bases from J, with 10 bases in between. The germline CDR1 and CDR2 sequences are MDHEN and SYDVKM. The DNA for the CDR3 is TGTGCCAGCAGTTTAGTCTTCTCGGCCTACGAGCAGTACTTC. This codes for CASSLVFSAYEQYF. Looking up the rest from reference TRBV28 and TRBJ2-7 gives the full variable domain: DVKVTQSSRYLVKRTGEKVFLECVQDMDHENMFWYRQDPGLGLRLIYFSYDVKMKEKGDIPEGYSVSREKKERFSLILESASTNQTSMYLCASSLVFSAYEQYFGPGTRLTVT.

The chain is built from TRBV7-8 and TRBJ1-2; 10 bases align to TRBD1. Germline trimming cut 3 bases from V and 3 bases from J; bases unmatched to any gene: 1. The CDR3 is made up of 14 amino acids. Germline loops: CDR1 SGHVS, CDR2 FQNEAQ. The chain's CDR3 is CASSFGQGDYGYTF. CDR3 nucleotide sequence: TGTGCCAGCAGCTTCGGACAGGGGGACTATGGCTACACCTTC.

V and J are TRBV7-8 and TRBJ2-1; D is unclear. V lost 5 bases and J 8 bases, leaving 13 bases between the germline ends. Germline CDR1 SGHVS, CDR2 FQNEAQ. The CDR3 has 13 residues. The CDR3 DNA reads as TGTGCCAGCAGCCTCTTCTTGATCCATGAGCAGTTCTTC. The encoded protein is CASSLFLIHEQFF.

The chain uses TRBV5-5 and TRBJ2-7; possible D gene TRBD1, 6 bases. The CDR3 contains 13 residues. In germline, CDR1 is SGHKS, CDR2 YYEKEE (reference sequence). V was trimmed by 1 base and J by 3 bases, leaving 8 bases between them. The CDR3 reads CASSLWTVYEQYF. In DNA form, the CDR3 reads TGTGCCAGCAGCTTGTGGACAGTCTACGAGCAGTACTTC. The complete variable domain, with remaining parts taken from reference TRBV5-5 and TRBJ2-7, reads DAGVTQSPTHLIKTRGQQVTLRCSPISGHKSVSWYQQVLGQGPQFIFQYYEKEERGRGNFPDRFSARQFPNYSSELNVNALLLGDSALYLCASSLWTVYEQYFGPGTRLTVT.

V and J are TRBV9 and TRBJ2-1; D may be TRBD2 (6 bases). CDR1 is SGDLS and CDR2 is YYNGEE in the germline V gene. V lost 3 bases, J lost 0 bases, and 13 bases lay in between. The CDR3 sequence is 16 residues long. The CDR3 bases are TGTGCCAGCAGCGACCGACTAGGGAGCTCCTACAATGAGCAGTTCTTC. Its protein is CASSDRLGSSYNEQFF.

By frequency in the sample, this clone is medium-sized. The V and J genes are TRBV25-1 and TRBJ2-7; no reliable D call. This CDR3 is built from 11 residues. Germline V lookup: CDR1 MGHDK, CDR2 SYGVNS. Trimming took 4 bases from V and 6 from J, leaving 7 bases between them. CDR3 coding DNA: TGTGCCAGCAGTGTCTGGCCCGAGCAGTACTTC. Translated: CASSVWPEQYF.

The rearrangement joins TRBV29-1 to TRBJ2-6; 11 nucleotides match TRBD1. The trim removed 6 bases at V and 1 base at J, leaving 8 bases unmatched. Germline values: CDR1 SQVTM, CDR2 ANQGSEA. The CDR3 length is 17 residues. The chain's CDR3 is CSVPPRDRGSGANVLTF. In nucleotides, the CDR3 is TGCAGCGTACCCCCCCGGGACAGGGGGTCTGGGGCCAACGTCCTGACTTTC.

The chain uses TRBV29-1 and TRBJ1-2; no firm D call. V lost 2 bases, J lost 5 bases, and 9 bases lay in between. Germline V gene lookup returns CDR1 SQVTM and CDR2 ANQGSEA. This CDR3 region has 12 residues. The CDR3 protein is CSVEKDIYGYTF. The CDR3 DNA reads as TGCAGCGTTGAAAAGGATATATATGGCTACACCTTC.